This TCR beta chain originates from a study of cytomegalovirus exposure and HLA in healthy donors. Regarding the study as a whole: There were several of the most significant clusters that appeared linked to common viral pathogens in a later analysis. In a later analysis, a missense DCLRE1C variant was linked to TCR beta V- and J-gene trimming.

A word on this clone: Its antigen remains unknown.

V trimming: 1 base; J trimming: 4 bases; junction bases outside the gene matches: 9. The CDR3 is 17 residues long. Germline CDR1 is MGHRA and CDR2 is YSYEKL. The PCR used 60 Vbeta and 13 Jbeta primers. As originally analysed: Later, an analysis found 65 million to 85 million unique TCR beta chains, and about 10 million of these were shared. TCRdb's table, derived via immunoSEQ multiplex PCR, lists solely in-frame clones and lacks some. That table supplies the V and J calls and clone size; D and trimming were determined from the DNA. The top ten hold 1.5% to 2% of the sample, which has about 190,000 clones, roughly four fifths seen once.

This sequence was found in a man between 18 and 29 years old in good health and CMV-seronegative. Sequencing used PBMCs. The V gene is TRBV4-1, the J gene TRBJ2-2; 7 positions agree with TRBD1. The CDR3 sequence is CASSQVPGQRSTGELFF. The CDR3 nucleotides read TGCGCCAGCAGCCAAGTCCCGGGACAGCGTTCCACCGGGGAGCTGTTTTTT.